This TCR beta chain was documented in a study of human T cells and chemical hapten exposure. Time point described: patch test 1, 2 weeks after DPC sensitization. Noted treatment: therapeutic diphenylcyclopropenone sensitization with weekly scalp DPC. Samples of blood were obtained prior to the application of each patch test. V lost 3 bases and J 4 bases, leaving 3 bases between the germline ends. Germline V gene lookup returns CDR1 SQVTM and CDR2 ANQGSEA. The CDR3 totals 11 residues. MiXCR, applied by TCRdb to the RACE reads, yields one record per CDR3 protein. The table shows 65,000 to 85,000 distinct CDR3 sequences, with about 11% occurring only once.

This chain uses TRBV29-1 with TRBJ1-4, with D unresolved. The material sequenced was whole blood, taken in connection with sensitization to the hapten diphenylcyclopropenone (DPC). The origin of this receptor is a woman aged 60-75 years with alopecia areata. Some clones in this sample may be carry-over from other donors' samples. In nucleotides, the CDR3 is TGCAGCGTTGAGAGTAATGAAAAACTGTTTTTT. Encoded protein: CSVESNEKLFF.